These T cell receptor beta chains were read from a single sample in a study of T cell responses to AZD1222 COVID-19 vaccine. Using immunoSEQ multiplex PCR, the repertoire was profiled, and TCRdb retains in-frame clones only, with some absent. This table has fewer than 110,000 clones, 75% to 95% appearing once. The starting material was peripheral blood, obtained 28 days after the second AZD1222 dose. The receptors originated from an adult who received the AZD1222 COVID-19 vaccine. Each CDR3 is given with its conserved first and last residue. D genes are given only for firm matches. Only part of the rows carry a size: once, few, many, or a class if the clone is expanded.

clone size	D gene	J gene	V gene	CDR3 DNA	CDR3 protein
.	.	TRBJ1-2	TRBV20-1	TGCAGTATAGATGGCTACACCTTC	CSIDGYTF
.	TRBD1	TRBJ1-6	TRBV16	TGTGCCAGCAGGGGACAGTCGGGCCTCCACTTT	CASRGQSGLHF
.	.	TRBJ2-3	TRBV11-2	TGTGCCAGCAGCTTACTAGTCGGTAGCACAGATACGCAGTATTTT	CASSLLVGSTDTQYF
.	.	TRBJ2-2	TRBV4-3	TGCGCCAGCAGCCCCTTTAGTGGGGGTTGGGGGGAGCTGTTTTTT	CASSPFSGGWGELFF
.	TRBD2	TRBJ2-1	TRBV6-5	TGTGCCAGCAGGCATACTAGCGGGGTATACAATGAGCAGTTCTTC	CASRHTSGVYNEQFF
.	.	TRBJ2-2	TRBV6-6	TGTGCCGGAGGGGGACTCTACGGCGGGGAGCTGTTTTTT	CAGGGLYGGELFF
.	.	TRBJ1-6	TRBV15	TGTGCCACCAGCAGAGTCGACAGAGATAATTCACCCCTCCACTTT	CATSRVDRDNSPLHF
.	.	TRBJ1-2	TRBV5-1	TGCGCCAGCAGCTTGGATCCAAGTCCGGCACCTTATGGCTACACCTTC	CASSLDPSPAPYGYTF
.	.	TRBJ2-5	TRBV6-5	TGTGCCAGCAGCCCGGGATTAGAGACCCAGTACTTC	CASSPGLETQYF
.	TRBD2	TRBJ2-3	TRBV6-1	TGTGCCAGCAGTGAAGGGGCTAGCGGTACCACAGATACGCAGTATTTT	CASSEGASGTTDTQYF
.	TRBD2	TRBJ2-7	TRBV4-2	TGTGCCAGCAGCCAAGACGGGCGGGGGGGCCGCGAGCAGTACTTC	CASSQDGRGGREQYF
.	.	TRBJ1-2	TRBV6-5	TGTGCCAGCAGTTACTCGTTGGAGTATGGCTACACCTTC	CASSYSLEYGYTF
.	.	TRBJ1-1	TRBV6-5	TGTGCCAGCAGTTTGGGGGGCCACGAAGCTTTCTTT	CASSLGGHEAFF
once	TRBD2	TRBJ2-5	TRBV5-1	TGCGCCAGCAGCTTGGATGTTAGCGGGAGTACAGAGACCCAGTACTTC	CASSLDVSGSTETQYF
.	TRBD2	TRBJ2-7	TRBV4-1	TGCGCCAGCAGCCAAGGAAGCGGGGGGGCTATCGAGCAGTACTTC	CASSQGSGGAIEQYF
.	.	TRBJ2-1	TRBV10-2	TGCGCCAGCAGTGTTACCACCCGGGGATACAGCTCCTACAATGAGCAGTTCTTC	CASSVTTRGYSSYNEQFF
once	.	TRBJ1-1	TRBV12-3/TRBV12-4	TGTGCCAGCAGTTTAGCCCTCGTCCCTGAAGCTTTCTTT	CASSLALVPEAFF
.	.	TRBJ1-1	TRBV7-2	TGTGCCAGCAGCTTAACAGGGAGGAACACTGAAGCTTTCTTT	CASSLTGRNTEAFF
.	.	TRBJ2-7	TRBV29-1	TGCAGCGTTGACAGGGGCTCCTACGAGCAGTACTTC	CSVDRGSYEQYF
.	.	TRBJ1-1	TRBV14	TGTGCCAGCAGCCATAGGCATAACACTGAAGCTTTCTTT	CASSHRHNTEAFF
.	.	TRBJ2-7	TRBV5-6	TGTGCCAGCAGCCCATGGGTTCGCTCCTACGAGCAGTACTTC	CASSPWVRSYEQYF
.	.	TRBJ2-5	TRBV18	TGTGCCAGCTCACCACCGTTAGCGACAGAGACCCAGTACTTC	CASSPPLATETQYF
.	.	TRBJ2-3	TRBV6-1	TGTGCCAGCAGTGACAGTTTAGCCACAGATACGCAGTATTTT	CASSDSLATDTQYF
.	.	TRBJ1-1	TRBV9	TGTGCCAGCGCGGAGCCCTTGAACACTGAAGCTTTCTTT	CASAEPLNTEAFF
.	.	TRBJ2-5	TRBV2	TGTGCCAGCAGTGTGGGGGGAGCCACGAAGACCCAGTACTTC	CASSVGGATKTQYF
.	TRBD1	TRBJ1-6	TRBV30	TGTGCCTGGCAGACAGGGGCCCGGGGCTTGAACTCACCCCTCCACTTT	CAWQTGARGLNSPLHF
.	.	TRBJ1-1	TRBV18	TGTGCCAGCTCCCTTCGACGGGCTGAAGCTTTCTTT	CASSLRRAEAFF
.	.	TRBJ2-7	TRBV6-1	TGTGCCAGCAGTGAAGTGGGGGTCGGCTACGAGCAGTACTTC	CASSEVGVGYEQYF
.	TRBD1	TRBJ1-2	TRBV27	TGTGCCAGCAGTCCGGGACAGGGGCGCTATGGCTACACCTTC	CASSPGQGRYGYTF
.	TRBD2	TRBJ2-3	TRBV3-1/TRBV3-2	TGTGCCAGCAGCCAAACTAGCGCCACAGATACGCAGTATTTT	CASSQTSATDTQYF
.	TRBD1	TRBJ1-6	TRBV28	TGTGCCAGCAGGGCTGGGACAGGGGGCGGCTATAATTCACCCCTCCACTTT	CASRAGTGGGYNSPLHF
.	.	TRBJ1-5	TRBV6-5	TGTGCCAGCAGTTATAGCAGGGCTTTCGGGCAGCCCCAGCATTTT	CASSYSRAFGQPQHF